These 30 T cell receptor beta chains share one sample of origin, sequenced in a study of blood T cell repertoires in COVID-19. Only in-frame clones appear in the TCRdb table, and some are missing; sequencing was by immunoSEQ multiplex PCR. Altogether around 50,000 clones are present, around 92% being singletons, with the ten largest covering less than 2.5%. Sequencing was performed on peripheral blood. These TCRs come from a human donor in a cohort sampled during active COVID-19.

CDR3 DNA: TGTGCCAGCAGCTTAGTAACTAGCGGGTACAATGAGCAGTTCTTC. This codes for CASSLVTSGYNEQFF. The V call is TRBV11-3, the J call TRBJ2-1; the match to TRBD2 covers 9 bases. Per the germline V gene, CDR1 is SGHNT and CDR2 is YENEEA. CDR3 length equals 15 residues. Losses at the gene ends were 1 base for V and 4 bases for J; bases not matched to a gene: 2.

This rearrangement joins TRBV24-1 to TRBJ2-3; D might be TRBD2 (6 bases). Trimming pared 2 bases from V and 6 bases from J, leaving 11 bases between. CDR3 length equals 14 residues. Germline V gene lookup returns CDR1 KGHDR and CDR2 SFDVKD. In nucleotides, the CDR3 is TGTGCCACCAGTGATTCGGGACTTTCGGATACGCAGTATTTT. Translated: CATSDSGLSDTQYF.

The rearrangement uses TRBV19 and TRBJ1-1; TRBD1 might be the D (5 bases). Trimming left V 4 bases short and J 5 bases short, with 8 bases between. CDR1 is LNHDA and CDR2 is SQIVND in the germline V gene (reference sequence). The CDR3 is 12 residues long. The CDR3 here is CASSKRGTEAFF. The CDR3 region has the DNA TGTGCCAGTAGTAAAAGGGGAACTGAAGCTTTCTTT. Together with reference TRBV19 and TRBJ1-1, the CDR3 gives the full variable domain: DGGITQSPKYLFRKEGQNVTLSCEQNLNHDAMYWYRQDPGQGLRLIYYSQIVNDFQKGDIAEGYSVSREKKESFPLTVTSAQKNPTAFYLCASSKRGTEAFFGQGTRLTVV.

V is TRBV19 and J is TRBJ1-5; D remains ambiguous. V was cut by 4 bases and J by 0 bases, with 13 bases left in between. The CDR3 runs 16 residues. From germline, CDR1 is LNHDA and CDR2 SQIVND (reference sequence). CDR3 sequence reads: CASSTLLAYSNQPQHF. CDR3 in DNA: TGTGCCAGTAGTACCCTTTTGGCTTATAGCAATCAGCCCCAGCATTTT.

The V gene is TRBV10-1, the J gene TRBJ2-5; D unclear. Trimming cost V 0 bases and J 1 base, with 3 bases left between them. CDR1 and CDR2 (germline): WNHNN, SYGVQD (reference sequence). The CDR3 runs to 13 residues. The CDR3 here is CASSESLQETQYF. In nucleotides, the CDR3 is TGCGCCAGCAGTGAGTCCCTCCAAGAGACCCAGTACTTC.

This clone was observed a few times. A read error may account for a junction end that differs from germline. The rearrangement links TRBV6-6 to TRBJ1-1; D possibly corresponds to TRBD1 (6 bases). Germline V CDR1 and CDR2: MNHNY, SVGAGI (reference sequence). There are 13 residues in the CDR3. The CDR3 loop reads CASSNSGVTEAFF. CDR3 bases: TGTGCCAGCAGTAACTCAGGGGTCACTGAAGCTTTCTTT.

The CDR3 bases are TGTGCCACCAGAGGACAGCAGGGGGATGGCTACACCTTC. Its protein is CATRGQQGDGYTF. The J gene is TRBJ1-2, the V gene TRBV24-1; 7 bases line up with TRBD1. The trim removed 7 bases at V and 6 bases at J, leaving 7 bases unmatched. Germline CDR1 reads KGHDR; CDR2 reads SFDVKD. This CDR3 has 13 residues.

The CDR3 spells CASSFPQGGYNEQFF. CDR3 bases: TGTGCCAGCAGCTTCCCACAGGGTGGCTACAATGAGCAGTTCTTC. This sequence joins TRBV7-9 and TRBJ2-1; TRBD1 is a possible D gene (6 bases). Germline V lookup: CDR1 SEHNR, CDR2 FQNEAQ (reference sequence). Trimming took off 3 bases at V and 3 bases at J, with 12 bases between the two ends. The CDR3 extends over 15 amino acids.

The CDR3 DNA follows: TGTGCCAGCCGAAACTCAGGGGGCTCTGAAGCTTTCTTT. This translates into CASRNSGGSEAFF. The V gene is TRBV19, the J gene TRBJ1-1; 8 nucleotides align to TRBD1. The germline V gene encodes CDR1 LNHDA and CDR2 SQIVND (reference sequence). This CDR3 has 13 amino acids. The V and J ends lost 9 bases and 6 bases, in that order; junction bases with no gene match: 9.

This clone came up a few times. The genes are TRBV7-3 and TRBJ1-1; D is perhaps TRBD1 (5 bases). Trimming took off 5 bases at V and 2 bases at J, with 9 bases between the two ends. Germline V gene lookup returns CDR1 SGHTA and CDR2 FQGTGA. The CDR3 runs to 13 residues. CDR3 sequence (DNA): TGTGCCAGCAGCACAACAGGAAACACTGAAGCTTTCTTT. It codes for CASSTTGNTEAFF. Full variable domain (rest looked up from reference TRBV7-3 and TRBJ1-1): GAGVSQTPSNKVTEKGKYVELRCDPISGHTALYWYRQSLGQGPEFLIYFQGTGAADDSGLPNDRFFAVRPEGSVSTLKIQRTERGDSAVYLCASSTTGNTEAFFGQGTRLTVV.

The chain joins TRBV15 to TRBJ2-1, with a possible D match to TRBD2 (5 bases). The CDR3 length is 16 residues. V lost 4 bases to trimming and J lost 1 base, with 14 bases between them. Germline values: CDR1 LNHNV, CDR2 YYDKDF (reference sequence). The CDR3 DNA reads as TGTGCCACCAGCACCTTTCGGAGCGGTTCCTACAATGAGCAGTTCTTC. Residues: CATSTFRSGSYNEQFF.

The rearrangement links TRBV27 to TRBJ1-2; 9 bases fit TRBD1. The germline V gene encodes CDR1 MNHEY and CDR2 SMNVEV (reference sequence). The CDR3 runs 14 residues. With 5 bases clipped from V and 7 bases from J, the junction kept 8 bases outside the gene matches. The CDR3 here is CASSSTGTGIGYTF. CDR3 nucleotide sequence: TGTGCCAGCAGTAGCACCGGGACAGGGATTGGCTACACCTTC.

The chain has TRBV10-2 and TRBJ2-5; a possible D gene is TRBD1 (7 bases). The CDR3 runs 12 residues. Germline-derived CDR1 and CDR2 are WSHSY and SAAADI. Trimming shortened V by 7 bases and J by 5 bases, and 11 bases separated the two germline ends. CDR3 region: CASMAGGETQYF. DNA of the CDR3: TGCGCCAGCATGGCAGGGGGGGAGACCCAGTACTTC.

In its sample, this clone was seen a few times. The chain has TRBV7-8 and TRBJ1-5; 8 nucleotides align to TRBD1. This CDR3 is built from 17 residues. From germline, CDR1 is SGHVS and CDR2 FQNEAQ. Trimming took 2 bases from V and 3 from J; bases not matched to a gene: 9. CDR3 coding DNA: TGTGCCAGCAGCTTACGCCGGGACAGGCCTAACAATCAGCCCCAGCATTTT. The encoded protein is CASSLRRDRPNNQPQHF.

The chain is built from TRBV29-1 and TRBJ2-1; 8 bases fit TRBD1. Germline trimming cut 7 bases from V and 9 bases from J; bases unmatched to any gene: 11. The CDR3 sequence is 13 residues long. Germline-derived CDR1 and CDR2 are SQVTM and ANQGSEA. CDR3 residues: CSARETGAGEQFF. The CDR3 nucleotides read TGCAGCGCCAGGGAGACAGGGGCCGGTGAGCAGTTCTTC.

V usage is TRBV19 and J usage is TRBJ2-2; D is ambiguous. The V end lost 3 bases, the J end lost 3 bases, and 8 bases lay between the germline ends. CDR3 length: 14 residues. The germline V gene has CDR1 LNHDA and CDR2 SQIVND (reference sequence). Here the CDR3 reads CASSITGYTGELFF. DNA for the CDR3: TGTGCCAGTAGTATTACGGGTTACACCGGGGAGCTGTTTTTT. The variable domain in full, with the rest retrieved from reference TRBV19 and TRBJ2-2, is DGGITQSPKYLFRKEGQNVTLSCEQNLNHDAMYWYRQDPGQGLRLIYYSQIVNDFQKGDIAEGYSVSREKKESFPLTVTSAQKNPTAFYLCASSITGYTGELFFGEGSRLTVL.

The V and J genes are TRBV7-2 and TRBJ2-1; TRBD2 matches at 10 bases. In germline, CDR1 is SGHTA, CDR2 FQGNSA. V lost 3 bases, J lost 8 bases, and 4 bases stayed unmatched. CDR3 length equals 14 residues. CDR3 sequence (DNA): TGTGCCAGCAGCTTTACTAGCGGGAAGGATGAGCAGTTCTTC. Its translation: CASSFTSGKDEQFF.

The chain joins TRBV19 to TRBJ2-7; D remains ambiguous. The V gene's germline CDR1 is LNHDA and CDR2 SQIVND (reference sequence). The length of the CDR3 is 15 residues. V gave up 5 bases and J gave up 0 bases, with 14 bases separating them. The CDR3 sequence is CASSSRHFISYEQYF. CDR3 nucleotides: TGTGCCAGTAGTTCCAGACACTTTATCTCCTACGAGCAGTACTTC.

V is TRBV4-2 and J is TRBJ2-6; 8 bases are a match to TRBD2. Germline V gene data show CDR1 as LGHNA and CDR2 as YNFKEQ. The CDR3 sequence is 18 residues long. J lost 0 bases, V lost 4 bases, and 8 bases had no gene match. The CDR3 DNA sequence: TGTGCCAGCAGCCCGGCTCACGGGGGGGCCTCTGGGGCCAACGTCCTGACTTTC. This encodes CASSPAHGGASGANVLTF.

This rearrangement joins TRBV4-2 to TRBJ2-2, with D unresolved. V lost 4 bases, J lost 0 bases, and 6 bases lay in between. CDR1 and CDR2 (germline): LGHNA, YNFKEQ. The CDR3 extends over 14 amino acids. The CDR3: CASSRGPNTGELFF. CDR3 nucleotides: TGTGCCAGCAGCCGAGGCCCGAACACCGGGGAGCTGTTTTTT.

This rearrangement joins TRBV24-1 to TRBJ2-5, with D perhaps matching TRBD1 (6 bases). This CDR3 is 14 amino acids long. V shed 5 bases and J shed 4 bases, with 13 bases lying between them. Germline CDR1 KGHDR, CDR2 SFDVKD. The CDR3 spells CATSAGQSRETQYF. The CDR3, as DNA: TGTGCCACCAGTGCCGGACAGTCTAGAGAGACCCAGTACTTC.

A few counts support this clone. The chain joins TRBV28 to TRBJ1-2, with D uncertain. V was cut by 4 bases and J by 6 bases, with 18 bases left in between. Germline values: CDR1 MDHEN, CDR2 SYDVKM. This CDR3 contains 15 residues. The CDR3 DNA follows: TGTGCCAGCAGTTCCCCGTGGGCCAGCTTCAATGGCTACACCTTC. Translation: CASSSPWASFNGYTF.

The chain uses TRBV5-5 and TRBJ2-5; 8 bases agree with TRBD2. The CDR3 runs to 14 residues. V was clipped by 4 bases and J by 5 bases; unmatched bases: 7. CDR1 is SGHKS and CDR2 is YYEKEE in the germline V gene (reference sequence). The CDR3 DNA sequence: TGTGCCAGCAGCGGATGGACTAGCAGGGAGACCCAGTACTTC. It translates to CASSGWTSRETQYF.

This clone was seen just once. The chain employs TRBV3-1 (or the pseudogene TRBV3-2) and TRBJ2-2, with TRBD2 matching over 11 bases. The ends lost 5 bases at V and 6 bases at J; junction bases unmatched: 2. This CDR3 region has 14 residues. CDR1 is LGHDT and CDR2 is YNNKEL in the germline V gene (reference sequence). The CDR3 DNA reads as TGTGCCAGCAGCGATAGCGGGGGGGCCGGGGAGCTGTTTTTT. This gives the protein CASSDSGGAGELFF.

The gene calls are TRBV28 and TRBJ1-6; D is possibly TRBD1 (6 bases). In germline, CDR1 is MDHEN, CDR2 SYDVKM. V lost 5 bases and J 6 bases, leaving 11 bases between the germline ends. The CDR3 covers 14 residues. CDR3 sequence (DNA): TGTGCCAGCAGTAGGGGGATTCGTAATTCACCCCTCCACTTT. It encodes CASSRGIRNSPLHF.

The gene calls are TRBV5-1 and TRBJ2-3; D remains ambiguous. This CDR3 region has 14 residues. Germline V gene lookup returns CDR1 SGHRS and CDR2 YFSETQ. Trimming cost V 0 bases and J 2 bases, with 7 bases left between them. The CDR3 sequence: CASSLAGYTDTQYF. The CDR3 nucleotides read TGCGCCAGCAGCTTGGCCGGGTACACAGATACGCAGTATTTT.

The chain couples TRBV18 to TRBJ2-2, with D perhaps TRBD1 (6 bases). This CDR3 region has 17 residues. V lost 0 bases and J lost 5, with 16 bases in between. From germline, CDR1 is KGHSH and CDR2 LQKENI. The CDR3 bases are TGTGCCAGCTCACCACCAAAAGGTCAGGGGAGAACCGGGGAGCTGTTTTTT. Its protein is CASSPPKGQGRTGELFF.

The V gene is TRBV7-9, the J gene TRBJ1-2; TRBD1 agrees at 10 bases. J lost 5 bases, V lost 2 bases, and 5 bases had no gene match. This CDR3 has 15 amino acids. Germline values: CDR1 SEHNR, CDR2 FQNEAQ (reference sequence). This chain's CDR3 is CASSLPGTGVYGYTF. The CDR3 nucleotides read TGTGCCAGCAGCTTACCTGGGACAGGGGTTTATGGCTACACCTTC.

The V call is TRBV6-2 or TRBV6-3, the J call TRBJ1-2, with D hard to call. This CDR3 contains 13 residues. Trimming stripped 2 bases from V and 6 bases from J, with 10 bases between. Per the germline V gene, CDR1 is MNHEY and CDR2 is SVGEGT. CDR3 protein: CASSYRGSNGYTF. The CDR3, as DNA: TGTGCCAGCAGTTACCGGGGTTCTAATGGCTACACCTTC.

The rearrangement links TRBV5-1 to TRBJ1-3; TRBD1 might be the D (5 bases). The V end lost 2 bases, the J end lost 0 bases, and 9 bases lay between the germline ends. Germline-derived CDR1 and CDR2 are SGHRS and YFSETQ. This CDR3 comprises 15 residues. DNA for the CDR3: TGCGCCAGCAGCTTTACAGGAAACTCTGGAAACACCATATATTTT. As protein: CASSFTGNSGNTIYF. The variable domain in full, with the rest retrieved from reference TRBV5-1 and TRBJ1-3, is KAGVTQTPRYLIKTRGQQVTLSCSPISGHRSVSWYQQTPGQGLQFLFEYFSETQRNKGNFPGRFSGRQFSNSRSEMNVSTLELGDSALYLCASSFTGNSGNTIYFGEGSWLTVV.